This T cell receptor beta chain derives from a study of T cell responses to AZD1222 COVID-19 vaccine. V shed 6 bases and J shed 0 bases, with 12 bases lying between them. This CDR3 has 15 amino acids. Germline V gene sequence: CDR1 MNHEY, CDR2 SVGAGI. There are a few counts of this clone. The antigen is not known. Sequenced by immunoSEQ multiplex PCR; TCRdb stores in-frame clones only, minus some. Of some 120,000 clones listed, 90% are singletons. Study findings and constraints: Across the whole spike, CD4 TCRs peaked at regions 160-218 and 743-854. Reportedly, nearly half of unique spike TCRs recognized epitopes outside B.1.351/B.1.1.7 mutations. Donor demographics were predominantly white British with a female majority; clonal diversity may be underestimated.

Sequencing used peripheral blood, obtained on day 0 of AZD1222 vaccination. This TCR was recovered from an adult in good health. The genes are TRBV6-5 and TRBJ1-3; tentative D call: TRBD1 (5 bases). The CDR3 spells CASSRDGDSGNTIYF. CDR3 DNA sequence: TGTGCCAGCAGCCGGGACGGTGACTCTGGAAACACCATATATTTT.